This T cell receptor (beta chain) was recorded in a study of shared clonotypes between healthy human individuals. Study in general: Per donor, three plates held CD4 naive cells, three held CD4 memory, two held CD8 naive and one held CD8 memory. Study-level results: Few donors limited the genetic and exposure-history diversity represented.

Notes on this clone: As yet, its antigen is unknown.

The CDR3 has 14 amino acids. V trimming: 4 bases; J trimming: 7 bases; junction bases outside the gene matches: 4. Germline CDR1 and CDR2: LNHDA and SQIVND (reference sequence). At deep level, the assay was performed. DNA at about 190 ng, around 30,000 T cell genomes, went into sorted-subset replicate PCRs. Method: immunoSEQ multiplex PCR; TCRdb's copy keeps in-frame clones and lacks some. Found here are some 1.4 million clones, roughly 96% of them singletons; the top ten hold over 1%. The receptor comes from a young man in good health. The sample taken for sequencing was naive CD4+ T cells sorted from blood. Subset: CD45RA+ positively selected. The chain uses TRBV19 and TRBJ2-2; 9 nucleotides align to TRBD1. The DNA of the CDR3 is TGTGCCAGTAGTAGGGACAGGGCAAGCGGGGAGCTGTTTTTT. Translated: CASSRDRASGELFF.